What follows are 29 T cell receptor beta chains derived from one specimen sequenced in a study of TIL therapy for anti-PD-1-resistant metastatic lung cancer. The libraries were made with immunoSEQ v3. The method was immunoSEQ multiplex PCR; TCRdb's version includes in-frame clones alone and lacks a portion of them. The sample has about 12,000 clones, roughly 80% seen once; the top ten hold about 9.5%. Specified time point: pre-treatment sample, taken before nivolumab and TIL therapy. Sample: blood, taken at baseline. The receptors come from a person between 25 and 79 years old with non-small cell lung cancer.

The chain carries TRBV7-9 and TRBJ2-5; tentative D call: TRBD2 (7 bases). Germline CDR1 is SEHNR and CDR2 is FQNEAQ (reference sequence). The CDR3 is made up of 15 amino acids. V was cut by 6 bases and J by 2 bases, with 16 bases left in between. The CDR3 bases are TGTGCCAGCAGGTTTGGGGGGGCTGGTCAAGAGACCCAGTACTTC. This gives the protein CASRFGGAGQETQYF.

This clone was seen just once. The chain is built from TRBV7-2 and TRBJ2-2; the match to TRBD2 covers 11 bases. Losses at the gene ends were 5 bases for V and 1 base for J; bases not matched to a gene: 3. The CDR3 has 16 amino acids. The germline V gene encodes CDR1 SGHTA and CDR2 FQGNSA. The CDR3, as DNA: TGTGCCAGCAGCGGTACTAGCGGGAGGAACACCGGGGAGCTGTTTTTT. It encodes CASSGTSGRNTGELFF. Looking up the rest from reference TRBV7-2 and TRBJ2-2 gives the full variable domain: GAGVSQSPSNKVTEKGKDVELRCDPISGHTALYWYRQSLGQGLEFLIYFQGNSAPDKSGLPSDRFSAERTGGSVSTLTIQRTQQEDSAVYLCASSGTSGRNTGELFFGEGSRLTVL.

The chain has TRBV6-6 and TRBJ2-7; unclear D gene. The germline V and J ends were trimmed by 7 bases and 2 bases, with 18 bases remaining between them. There are 15 residues in the CDR3. Germline lookup yields CDR1 MNHNY and CDR2 SVGAGI (reference sequence). CDR3: CASIPVPGQTYEQYF. The CDR3 DNA is TGTGCCAGCATCCCCGTTCCAGGTCAGACCTACGAGCAGTACTTC.

The genes are TRBV30 and TRBJ1-5; no firm D call. CDR3 size: 12 residues. V was trimmed by 2 bases and J by 4 bases, leaving 6 bases between them. Germline assignment: CDR1 GTSNPN and CDR2 SVGIG (reference sequence). CDR3 protein: CAWSSQNQPQHF. Here the CDR3 DNA reads TGTGCCTGGAGTTCCCAGAATCAGCCCCAGCATTTT.

The chain is built from TRBV4-1 and TRBJ2-6, with no clear D. This CDR3 is built from 18 residues. The germline CDR1 and CDR2 sequences are MGHRA and YSYEKL. V was cut by 3 bases and J by 2 bases, with 17 bases left in between. The CDR3 nucleotides read TGCGCCAGCAGCCAGATCGACGGACCGCTGACTGGGGCCAACGTCCTGACTTTC. This gives the protein CASSQIDGPLTGANVLTF.

The chain recombines TRBV7-3 with TRBJ2-7, with TRBD2 matching 7 bases. The CDR3 spans 13 residues. Germline trimming cut 11 bases from V and 4 bases from J; bases unmatched to any gene: 11. Germline lookup yields CDR1 SGHTA and CDR2 FQGTGA. CDR3 amino acids: CAGPGRELYEQYF. CDR3 nucleotide sequence: TGTGCCGGCCCTGGGCGGGAGCTGTACGAGCAGTACTTC. The entire variable domain, with the rest obtained from reference TRBV7-3 and TRBJ2-7, is as follows: GAGVSQTPSNKVTEKGKYVELRCDPISGHTALYWYRQSLGQGPEFLIYFQGTGAADDSGLPNDRFFAVRPEGSVSTLKIQRTERGDSAVYLCAGPGRELYEQYFGPGTRLTVT.

The rearrangement uses TRBV10-3 and TRBJ2-2; no reliable D call. From germline, CDR1 is ENHRY and CDR2 SYGVKD. The CDR3 loop spans 14 amino acids. Trimming left V 2 bases short and J 1 base short, with 5 bases between. This CDR3 reads CAISERVNTGELFF. The CDR3 DNA follows: TGTGCCATCAGTGAGCGGGTGAACACCGGGGAGCTGTTTTTT.

The chain couples TRBV5-1 to TRBJ1-2; a weak D match, TRBD1 (6 bases). The CDR3 loop spans 13 amino acids. The ends were cut back, 4 bases at V and 4 bases at J, with 11 bases in the middle. In germline, CDR1 is SGHRS, CDR2 YFSETQ. Here the CDR3 DNA reads TGCGCCAGCAGCGGGGACAATCGCTATGGCTACACCTTC. Its translation: CASSGDNRYGYTF. The whole variable domain, remainder taken from reference TRBV5-1 and TRBJ1-2, is KAGVTQTPRYLIKTRGQQVTLSCSPISGHRSVSWYQQTPGQGLQFLFEYFSETQRNKGNFPGRFSGRQFSNSRSEMNVSTLELGDSALYLCASSGDNRYGYTFGSGTRLTVV.

This chain uses TRBV5-1 with TRBJ2-3; a weak D match, TRBD2 (5 bases). This CDR3 is built from 14 residues. Germline values: CDR1 SGHRS, CDR2 YFSETQ. V was pared by 5 bases and J by 2 bases, with 12 bases between. The CDR3 sequence is CASSQSGYTDTQYF. The CDR3 region has the DNA TGCGCCAGCAGTCAAAGCGGATACACAGATACGCAGTATTTT.

The CDR3 DNA follows: TGTGCCAGCAGCTTGGGGCAGGGTCAAGAGACCCAGTACTTC. Residues: CASSLGQGQETQYF. The chain couples TRBV5-4 to TRBJ2-5, with a weak D call TRBD1 (5 bases). The CDR3 extends over 14 amino acids. Per germline, CDR1 SGHNT and CDR2 YYREEE (reference sequence). V was trimmed by 0 bases and J by 2 bases, leaving 8 bases between them. The full variable domain, rest sourced from reference TRBV5-4 and TRBJ2-5, is ETGVTQSPTHLIKTRGQQVTLRCSSQSGHNTVSWYQQALGQGPQFIFQYYREEENGRGNFPPRFSGLQFPNYSSELNVNALELDDSALYLCASSLGQGQETQYFGPGTRLLVL.

This clone was picked up a small number of times. The rearrangement uses TRBV11-2 and TRBJ2-1, with TRBD2 matching over 13 bases. This CDR3 contains 15 residues. J was trimmed by 8 bases and V by 6 bases; bases with no gene match: 7. Per the germline V gene, CDR1 is SGHAT and CDR2 is FQNNGV. CDR3 nucleotides: TGTGCCAGCAGTCCAAGACTAGCGGGAGGACATGAGCAGTTCTTC. Amino acids: CASSPRLAGGHEQFF.

The chain employs TRBV11-2 and TRBJ1-1, with D possibly TRBD1 on 6 matching bases. V was clipped by 5 bases and J by 4 bases, with 11 bases between them. Germline CDR1 reads SGHAT; CDR2 reads FQNNGV. The CDR3 is 13 amino acids. This chain's CDR3 is CASSAQQGTEAFF. In DNA form, the CDR3 reads TGTGCCAGCAGCGCACAACAGGGCACTGAAGCTTTCTTT.

V gene TRBV4-1 combines with J gene TRBJ1-1; 12 positions match TRBD1. Germline V gives CDR1 MGHRA, CDR2 YSYEKL. V trimming: 1 base; J trimming: 10 bases; junction bases outside the gene matches: 10. The CDR3 covers 16 residues. In DNA form, the CDR3 reads TGCGCCAGCAGCCAAGGTTGGGGACAGGGGGCTACGGGAGCTTTCTTT. It encodes CASSQGWGQGATGAFF.

This clone showed up just once. The chain is built from TRBV6-5 and TRBJ1-2; the match to TRBD1 covers 7 bases. CDR1 is MNHEY and CDR2 is SVGAGI in the germline V gene. This CDR3 contains 12 residues. After removal of 4 bases from V and 4 bases from J, the junction contained 0 bases not matched to a gene. The CDR3 reads CASSSGGYGYTF. In DNA form, the CDR3 reads TGTGCCAGCAGTTCAGGGGGCTATGGCTACACCTTC.

V gene TRBV4-1 combines with J gene TRBJ2-7; a weak D match, TRBD1 (7 bases). The V gene's germline CDR1 is MGHRA and CDR2 YSYEKL. Between the trimmed V and J ends, which lost 3 bases and 7 bases, there was a span of 16 bases. The CDR3 contains 14 residues. The CDR3 is CASSHALAGGEQYF. CDR3 DNA: TGCGCCAGCAGCCATGCACTAGCAGGGGGGGAGCAGTACTTC.

This clone came up a few times. This chain uses TRBV4-3 with TRBJ2-1, with D tentatively TRBD2 (5 bases). CDR3 size: 12 residues. Germline V gene data show CDR1 as LGHNA and CDR2 as YSLEER. V lost 0 bases to trimming and J lost 8 bases, with 5 bases between them. CDR3 protein: CASSQERDEQFF. In DNA, the CDR3 is TGCGCCAGCAGCCAAGAGAGGGATGAGCAGTTCTTC.

Here the CDR3 reads CASGKTSDGYEQYF. CDR3 DNA: TGTGCCAGCGGAAAGACTAGCGACGGCTACGAGCAGTACTTC. The rearrangement joins TRBV6-5 to TRBJ2-5; TRBD2 aligns across 8 bases. Judging by the DNA end, TRBJ2-7 fits better; the J call may be wrong. Looked up from germline, CDR1 is MNHEY and CDR2 is SVGAGI. The CDR3 covers 14 residues.

The chain links TRBV5-6 to TRBJ2-2; 9 nucleotides match TRBD2. The length of the CDR3 is 16 residues. V dropped 4 bases and J dropped 2; count of bases not matched to a gene: 6. CDR1 SGHDT and CDR2 YYEEEE come from the germline V gene. CDR3 residues: CASSQRLAVNTGELFF. For the CDR3, the DNA is TGTGCCAGCAGCCAACGACTAGCGGTCAACACCGGGGAGCTGTTTTTT.

J is TRBJ1-1 and V is TRBV7-9, with a tentative D call TRBD1 (6 bases). CDR3 length equals 14 residues. V was trimmed by 7 bases and J by 0 bases, leaving 12 bases between them. The germline gives CDR1 SEHNR, CDR2 FQNEAQ (reference sequence). The CDR3 spells CASNFEGVNTEAFF. The CDR3 coding sequence is TGTGCCAGCAACTTTGAGGGGGTGAACACTGAAGCTTTCTTT.

V is TRBV7-2 and J is TRBJ2-3; D perhaps matches TRBD2 (5 bases). CDR1 SGHTA and CDR2 FQGNSA come from the germline V gene. The length of the CDR3 is 12 residues. V lost 8 bases and J 4 bases, leaving 10 bases between the germline ends. CDR3 sequence reads: CASELGADTQYF. Written as DNA, the CDR3 is TGTGCCAGCGAACTCGGGGCAGATACGCAGTATTTT.

The chain couples TRBV5-6 to TRBJ1-3; D gene uncertain. V dropped 4 bases and J dropped 11 bases, with 10 bases sitting between them. The germline gives CDR1 SGHDT, CDR2 YYEEEE. The CDR3 spans 11 residues. The CDR3 region is CASSRGWAIYF. The CDR3 bases are TGTGCCAGCAGCCGTGGGTGGGCCATATATTTT.

This sequence joins TRBV2 and TRBJ1-2, with D possibly being TRBD1 (5 bases). Trimming left V 1 base short and J 4 bases short, with 10 bases between. The CDR3 is 14 amino acids. The germline CDR1 and CDR2 sequences are SNHLY and FYNNEI. The CDR3 coding sequence is TGTGCCAGCAGTGAAGGCCGGGGGAGCTATGGCTACACCTTC. It is translated as CASSEGRGSYGYTF.

This clone is judged medium-sized. This rearrangement joins TRBV18 to TRBJ2-7, with 10 bases aligning to TRBD2. V lost 5 bases, J lost 7 bases, and 17 bases stayed unmatched. The germline V gene has CDR1 KGHSH and CDR2 LQKENI. This CDR3 is 17 amino acids long. The CDR3 reads CASSSRLAGNAVLEQYF. CDR3 nucleotide sequence: TGTGCCAGCTCATCCAGACTAGCGGGCAACGCGGTACTGGAGCAGTACTTC.

This clone has a single count. The chain uses TRBV4-1 and TRBJ2-2, with 13 bases that match TRBD2. This CDR3 has 15 residues. The V and J ends lost 4 bases and 6 bases, in that order; junction bases with no gene match: 2. Germline V gene sequence: CDR1 MGHRA, CDR2 YSYEKL. The CDR3 DNA follows: TGCGCCAGCAGCCCCGGACTAGCGGGAGCCGGGGAGCTGTTTTTT. It yields the protein CASSPGLAGAGELFF.

The J gene is TRBJ1-1, the V gene TRBV19; D might be TRBD1 (5 bases). Germline CDR1 LNHDA, CDR2 SQIVND (reference sequence). CDR3 length: 18 amino acids. Trimming cost V 3 bases and J 2 bases, with 22 bases left between them. CDR3 bases: TGTGCCAGTAGTATGAGACGGAGTTCTGGGGGGGAAAACACTGAAGCTTTCTTT. It encodes CASSMRRSSGGENTEAFF.

The chain is built from TRBV7-2 and TRBJ2-6; D is possibly TRBD2 (6 bases). Germline lookup yields CDR1 SGHTA and CDR2 FQGNSA. The CDR3 contains 17 residues. V was shortened by 1 base and J by 2 bases, with 12 bases between the two germline ends. CDR3 nucleotide sequence: TGTGCCAGCAGCTTAGAGTTTGGGAGGCCTGGGGCCAACGTCCTGACTTTC. Protein sequence: CASSLEFGRPGANVLTF.

The rearrangement joins TRBV5-1 to TRBJ1-6; TRBD1 agrees at 7 bases. V gave up 2 bases and J gave up 8 bases; unmatched junction bases: 4. The CDR3 contains 14 residues. CDR1 and CDR2 (germline): SGHRS, YFSETQ. The CDR3 sequence: CASSFGQGDSPLHF. DNA for the CDR3: TGCGCCAGCAGCTTCGGGCAGGGGGATTCACCCCTCCACTTT.

This clone has only one observation. The gene calls are TRBV9 and TRBJ2-5; TRBD2 matches at 15 bases. The germline V gene has CDR1 SGDLS and CDR2 YYNGEE. The V segment lost 3 bases and the J segment 2 bases; nucleotides outside the gene matches: 2. This CDR3 is built from 16 residues. The CDR3 bases are TGTGCCAGCAGCGCTGGGACTAGCGGGGGGCAAGAGACCCAGTACTTC. It is translated as CASSAGTSGGQETQYF.

The chain is built from TRBV29-1 and TRBJ2-3, with 8 bases identical to TRBD2. The CDR3 loop spans 14 amino acids. Per the germline V gene, CDR1 is SQVTM and CDR2 is ANQGSEA. V lost 1 base, J lost 2 bases, and 2 bases stayed unmatched. CDR3 residues: CSVEAGGPTDTQYF. The CDR3 DNA reads TGCAGCGTTGAAGCGGGAGGGCCCACAGATACGCAGTATTTT.